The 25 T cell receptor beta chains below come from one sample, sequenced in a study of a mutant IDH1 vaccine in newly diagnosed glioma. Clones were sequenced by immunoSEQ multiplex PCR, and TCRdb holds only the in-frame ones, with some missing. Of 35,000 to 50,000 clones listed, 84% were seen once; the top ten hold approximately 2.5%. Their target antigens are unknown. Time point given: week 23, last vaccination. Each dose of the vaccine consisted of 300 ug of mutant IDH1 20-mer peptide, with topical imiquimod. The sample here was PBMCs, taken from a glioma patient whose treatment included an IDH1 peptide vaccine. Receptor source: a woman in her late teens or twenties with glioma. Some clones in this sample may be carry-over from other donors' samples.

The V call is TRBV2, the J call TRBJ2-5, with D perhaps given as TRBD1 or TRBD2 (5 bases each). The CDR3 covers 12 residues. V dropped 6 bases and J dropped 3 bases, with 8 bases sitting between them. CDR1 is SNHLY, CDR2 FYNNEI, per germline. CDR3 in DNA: TGTGCCAGCAGCGGGACCAAAGAGACCCAGTACTTC. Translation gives CASSGTKETQYF. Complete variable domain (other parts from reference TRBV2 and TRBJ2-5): EPEVTQTPSHQVTQMGQEVILRCVPISNHLYFYWYRQILGQKVEFLVSFYNNEISEKSEIFDDQFSVERPDGSNFTLKIRSTKLEDSAMYFCASSGTKETQYFGPGTRLLVL.

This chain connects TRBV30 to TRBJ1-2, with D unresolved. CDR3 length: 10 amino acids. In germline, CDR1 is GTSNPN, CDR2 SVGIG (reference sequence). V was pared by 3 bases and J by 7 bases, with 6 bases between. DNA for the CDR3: TGTGCCTGGAGACGGGGTGGCTACACCTTC. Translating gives CAWRRGGYTF.

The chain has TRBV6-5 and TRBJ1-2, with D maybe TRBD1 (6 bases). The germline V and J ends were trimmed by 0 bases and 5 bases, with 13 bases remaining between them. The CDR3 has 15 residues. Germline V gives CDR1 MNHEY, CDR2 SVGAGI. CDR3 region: CASSYSGGGWYGYTF. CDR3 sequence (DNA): TGTGCCAGCAGTTACTCCGGGGGGGGCTGGTATGGCTACACCTTC.

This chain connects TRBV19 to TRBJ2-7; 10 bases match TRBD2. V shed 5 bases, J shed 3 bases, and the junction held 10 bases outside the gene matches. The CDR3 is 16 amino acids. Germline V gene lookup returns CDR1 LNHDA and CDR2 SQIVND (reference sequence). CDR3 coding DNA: TGTGCCAGTAGTGCGCGACCTAGCGGGAGAATCTACGAGCAGTACTTC. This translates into CASSARPSGRIYEQYF.

The CDR3 sequence: CASSQEIEQGPNEKLFF. CDR3 DNA sequence: TGCGCCAGCAGCCAAGAGATTGAACAGGGGCCAAATGAAAAACTGTTTTTT. The V call is TRBV4-3, the J call TRBJ1-4, with 7 positions matching TRBD1. Germline V gives CDR1 LGHNA, CDR2 YSLEER. The CDR3 covers 17 residues. V lost 0 bases to trimming and J lost 5 bases; unmatched junction nucleotides: 9.

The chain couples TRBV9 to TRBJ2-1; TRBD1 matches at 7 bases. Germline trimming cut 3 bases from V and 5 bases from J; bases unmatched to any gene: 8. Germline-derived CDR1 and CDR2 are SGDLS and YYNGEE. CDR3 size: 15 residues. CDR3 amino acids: CASSAYLGTDNEQFF. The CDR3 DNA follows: TGTGCCAGCAGCGCCTATCTTGGGACAGACAATGAGCAGTTCTTC.

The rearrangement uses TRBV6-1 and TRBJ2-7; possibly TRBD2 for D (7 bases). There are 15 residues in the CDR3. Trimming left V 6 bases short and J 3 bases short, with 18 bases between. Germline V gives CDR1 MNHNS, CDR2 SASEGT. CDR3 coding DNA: TGTGCCAGCAGCCTAGGGGGGGACACCGACTACGAGCAGTACTTC. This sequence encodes CASSLGGDTDYEQYF.

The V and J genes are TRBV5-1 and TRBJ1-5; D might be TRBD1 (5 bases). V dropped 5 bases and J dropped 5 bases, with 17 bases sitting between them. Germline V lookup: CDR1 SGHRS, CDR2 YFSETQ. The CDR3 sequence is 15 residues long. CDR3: CASSSGSGVHQPQHF. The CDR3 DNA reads TGCGCCAGCAGTTCCGGATCGGGGGTTCATCAGCCCCAGCATTTT.

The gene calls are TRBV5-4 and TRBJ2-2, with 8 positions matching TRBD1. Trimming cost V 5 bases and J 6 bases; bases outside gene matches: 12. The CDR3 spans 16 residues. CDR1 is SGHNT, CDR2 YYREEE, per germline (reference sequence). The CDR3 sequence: CASRGPQGAVSGELFF. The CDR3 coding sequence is TGTGCCAGCAGGGGCCCCCAGGGGGCGGTGTCCGGGGAGCTGTTTTTT.

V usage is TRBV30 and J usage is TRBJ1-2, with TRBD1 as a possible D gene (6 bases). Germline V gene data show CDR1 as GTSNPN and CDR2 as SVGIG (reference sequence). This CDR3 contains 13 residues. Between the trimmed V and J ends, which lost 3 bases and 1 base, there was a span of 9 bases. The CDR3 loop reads CAWRGGLNYGYTF. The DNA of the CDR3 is TGTGCCTGGAGGGGGGGGCTTAACTATGGCTACACCTTC.

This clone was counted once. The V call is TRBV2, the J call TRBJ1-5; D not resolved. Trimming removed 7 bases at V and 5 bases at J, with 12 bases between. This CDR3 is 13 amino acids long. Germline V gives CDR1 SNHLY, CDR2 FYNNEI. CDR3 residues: CASTDGGDQPQHF. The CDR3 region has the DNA TGTGCCAGCACCGACGGAGGTGATCAGCCCCAGCATTTT.

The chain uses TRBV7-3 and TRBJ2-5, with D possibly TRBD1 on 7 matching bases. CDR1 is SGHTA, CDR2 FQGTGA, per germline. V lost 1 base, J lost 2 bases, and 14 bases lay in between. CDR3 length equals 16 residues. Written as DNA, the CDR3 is TGTGCCAGCAGCTTAATGGGGGGCAGGGGGCAAGAGACCCAGTACTTC. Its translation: CASSLMGGRGQETQYF.

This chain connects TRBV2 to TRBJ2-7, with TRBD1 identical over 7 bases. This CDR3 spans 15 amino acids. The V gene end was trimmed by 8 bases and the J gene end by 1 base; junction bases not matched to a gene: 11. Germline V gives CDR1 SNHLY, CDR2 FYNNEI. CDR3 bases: TGTGCCAGCGGGGATGACAGGGTTCTTTCCTACGAGCAGTACTTC. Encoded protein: CASGDDRVLSYEQYF.

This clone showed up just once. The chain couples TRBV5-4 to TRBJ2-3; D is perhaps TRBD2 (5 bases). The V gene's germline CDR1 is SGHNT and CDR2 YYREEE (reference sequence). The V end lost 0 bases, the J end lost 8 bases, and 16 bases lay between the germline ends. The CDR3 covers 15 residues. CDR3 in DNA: TGTGCCAGCAGCTTGGATGGGAGCCTGGGTGGTACGCAGTATTTT. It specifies CASSLDGSLGGTQYF.

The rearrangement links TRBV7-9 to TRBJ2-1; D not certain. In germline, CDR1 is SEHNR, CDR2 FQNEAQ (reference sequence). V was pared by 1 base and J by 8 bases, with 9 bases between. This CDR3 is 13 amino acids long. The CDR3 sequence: CASSLGRYDEQFF. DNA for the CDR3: TGTGCCAGCAGCTTAGGACGTTACGATGAGCAGTTCTTC.

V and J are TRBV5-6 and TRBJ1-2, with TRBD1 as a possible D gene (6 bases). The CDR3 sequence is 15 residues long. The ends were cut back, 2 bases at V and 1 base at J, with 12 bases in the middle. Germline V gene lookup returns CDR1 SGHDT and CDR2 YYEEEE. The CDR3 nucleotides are TGTGCCAGCAGCTTCTTCGACAGGATTAACTATGGCTACACCTTC. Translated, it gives CASSFFDRINYGYTF.

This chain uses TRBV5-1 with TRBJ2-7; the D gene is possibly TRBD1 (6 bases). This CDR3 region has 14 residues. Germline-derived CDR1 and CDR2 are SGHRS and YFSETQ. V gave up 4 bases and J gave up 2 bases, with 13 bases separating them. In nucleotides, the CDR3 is TGCGCCAGCAGCCTATATACAGGGACCTACGAGCAGTACTTC. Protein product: CASSLYTGTYEQYF.

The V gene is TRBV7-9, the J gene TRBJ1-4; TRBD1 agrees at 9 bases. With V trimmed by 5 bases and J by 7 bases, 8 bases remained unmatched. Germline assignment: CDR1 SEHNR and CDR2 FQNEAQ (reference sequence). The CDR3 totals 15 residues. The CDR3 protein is CASSLQGAGVEKLFF. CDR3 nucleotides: TGTGCCAGCAGCCTACAGGGGGCAGGAGTTGAAAAACTGTTTTTT. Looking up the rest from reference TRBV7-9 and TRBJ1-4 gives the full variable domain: DTGVSQNPRHKITKRGQNVTFRCDPISEHNRLYWYRQTLGQGPEFLTYFQNEAQLEKSRLLSDRFSAERPKGSFSTLEIQRTEQGDSAMYLCASSLQGAGVEKLFFGSGTQLSVL.

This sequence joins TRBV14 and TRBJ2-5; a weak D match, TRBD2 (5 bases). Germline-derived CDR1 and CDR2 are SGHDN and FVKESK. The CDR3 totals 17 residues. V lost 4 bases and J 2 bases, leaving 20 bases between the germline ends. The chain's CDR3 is CASSPHTAAGYQETQYF. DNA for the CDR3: TGTGCCAGCAGCCCACACACGGCGGCGGGCTATCAAGAGACCCAGTACTTC.

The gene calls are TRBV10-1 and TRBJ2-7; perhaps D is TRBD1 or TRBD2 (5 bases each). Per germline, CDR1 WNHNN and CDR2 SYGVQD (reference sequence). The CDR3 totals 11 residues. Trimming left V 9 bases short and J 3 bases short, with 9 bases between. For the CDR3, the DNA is TGCGCCAGTTCGAGGGGCTACGAGCAGTACTTC. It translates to CASSRGYEQYF.

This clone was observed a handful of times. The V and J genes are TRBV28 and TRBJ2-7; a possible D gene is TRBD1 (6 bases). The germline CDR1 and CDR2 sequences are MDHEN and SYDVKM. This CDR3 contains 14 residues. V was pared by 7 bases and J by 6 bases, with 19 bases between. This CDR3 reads CASTPGQSLGEQYF. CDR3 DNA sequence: TGTGCCAGCACCCCCGGACAGTCCCTCGGCGAGCAGTACTTC.

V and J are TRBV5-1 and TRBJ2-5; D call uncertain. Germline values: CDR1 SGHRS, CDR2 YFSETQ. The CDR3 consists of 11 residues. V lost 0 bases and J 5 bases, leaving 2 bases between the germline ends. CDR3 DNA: TGCGCCAGCAGCTTGGTCGAGACCCAGTACTTC. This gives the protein CASSLVETQYF.

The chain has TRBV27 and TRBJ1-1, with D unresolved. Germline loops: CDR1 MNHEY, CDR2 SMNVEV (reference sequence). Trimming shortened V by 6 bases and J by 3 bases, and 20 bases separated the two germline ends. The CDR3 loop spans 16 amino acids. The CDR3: CASSHGMSGRHTEAFF. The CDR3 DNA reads TGTGCCAGCAGCCATGGGATGTCGGGAAGACACACTGAAGCTTTCTTT.

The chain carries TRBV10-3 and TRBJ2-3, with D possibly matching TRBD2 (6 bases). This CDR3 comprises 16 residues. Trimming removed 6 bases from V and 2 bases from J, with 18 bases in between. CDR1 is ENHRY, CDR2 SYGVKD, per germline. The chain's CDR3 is CAIRSGTDLTTDTQYF. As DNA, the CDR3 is TGTGCCATCAGATCCGGGACTGACCTTACCACAGATACGCAGTATTTT.

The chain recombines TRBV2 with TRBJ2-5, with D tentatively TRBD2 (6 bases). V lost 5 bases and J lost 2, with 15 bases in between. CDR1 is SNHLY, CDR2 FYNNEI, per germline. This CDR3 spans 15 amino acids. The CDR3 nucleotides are TGTGCCAGCAGTCCCCCGGGGCGGGGTCAAGAGACCCAGTACTTC. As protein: CASSPPGRGQETQYF.